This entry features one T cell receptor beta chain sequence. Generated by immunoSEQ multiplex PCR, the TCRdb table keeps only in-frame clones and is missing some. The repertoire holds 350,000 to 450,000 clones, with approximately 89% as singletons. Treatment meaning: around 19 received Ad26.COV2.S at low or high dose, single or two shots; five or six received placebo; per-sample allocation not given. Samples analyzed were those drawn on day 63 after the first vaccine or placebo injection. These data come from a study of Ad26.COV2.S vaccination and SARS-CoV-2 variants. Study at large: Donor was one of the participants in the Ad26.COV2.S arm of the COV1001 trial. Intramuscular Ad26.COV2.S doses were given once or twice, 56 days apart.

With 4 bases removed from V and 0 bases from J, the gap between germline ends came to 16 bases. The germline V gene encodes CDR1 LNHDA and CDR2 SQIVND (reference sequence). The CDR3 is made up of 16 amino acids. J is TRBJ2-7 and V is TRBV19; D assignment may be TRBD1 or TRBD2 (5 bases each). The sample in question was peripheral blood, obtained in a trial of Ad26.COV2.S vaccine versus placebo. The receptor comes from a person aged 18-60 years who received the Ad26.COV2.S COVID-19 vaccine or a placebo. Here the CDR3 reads CASSTLPGTVSYEQYF. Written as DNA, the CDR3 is TGTGCCAGTAGTACTTTACCCGGGACGGTCTCCTACGAGCAGTACTTC.